This record covers a single T cell receptor beta chain. Generated by immunoSEQ multiplex PCR, the TCRdb table keeps only in-frame clones and is missing some. The sample carries approximately 150,000 clones, about 79% recorded once. The sample is drawn from a study of blood T cell repertoires in COVID-19. Study in general: Donors in the United States, Italy and Spain gave samples during acute or convalescent COVID-19.

The ends were cut back, 1 base at V and 0 bases at J, with 9 bases in the middle. The CDR3 totals 15 residues. The germline gives CDR1 SGHTA, CDR2 FQGNSA. Specimen: peripheral blood. This TCR was recovered from a woman aged 50 to 60 in a cohort sampled during active or convalescent COVID-19. The genes are TRBV7-2 and TRBJ1-1; tentative D call: TRBD1 (5 bases). The CDR3 coding sequence is TGTGCCAGCAGCTTAGTTGGGGGGTTGAACACTGAAGCTTTCTTT. Translation: CASSLVGGLNTEAFF.